The clone carrying this TCR beta chain was recorded once. The antigen remains unidentified. The PCR contained 60 Vbeta and 13 Jbeta primers. The method was immunoSEQ multiplex PCR; TCRdb's version includes in-frame clones alone and lacks a portion of them. Here the sample spans some 170,000 clones, roughly three quarters being singletons. The sample is drawn from a study of cytomegalovirus exposure and HLA in healthy donors. Findings and caveats of the study: The authors excluded some V segments, including TRBV6-2 and TRBV6-3, as indistinguishable. Roughly uniform depth of sequencing across donors was assumed in presence/absence analyses.

The CDR3 spans 15 residues. The V gene end was trimmed by 5 bases and the J gene end by 1 base; junction bases not matched to a gene: 5. The V gene's germline CDR1 is SGHAT and CDR2 FQDESV (reference sequence). The rearrangement links TRBV11-1 to TRBJ1-1, with 9 nucleotides matching TRBD1. The TCR comes from a man between 18 and 35 years old in good health and CMV-seropositive. Sequences were obtained from PBMCs. The CDR3 DNA follows: TGTGCCAGCAGCCCACCGGGACAGGGGAACACTGAAGCTTTCTTT. It translates to CASSPPGQGNTEAFF.